One sample yielded the 10 T cell receptor beta chains listed below, sequenced in a study of blood T cells in healthy people across ages. Alongside a J-beta primer mix, a sample-barcoded 5' primer served in a second PCR lasting about 7 to 12 cycles. MiXCR was run by TCRdb on the 5' RACE reads, yielding one entry per CDR3 protein. Of 2 million or so distinct CDR3 sequences listed, roughly 52% are singletons. The sample consisted of blood. These receptors were taken from a woman aged 40 to 50 in good health.

V usage is TRBV20-1 and J usage is TRBJ2-5; D is perhaps TRBD2 (6 bases). The CDR3 has 11 amino acids. The V gene lost 5 bases and the J gene lost 5 bases, with 9 bases spanning the gap. The germline gives CDR1 DFQATT, CDR2 SNEGSKA (reference sequence). CDR3 DNA sequence: TGCAGTGCTCATGGAGGGGAGACCCAGTACTTC. Protein product: CSAHGGETQYF.

The chain carries TRBV5-1 and TRBJ2-7; tentatively, D is TRBD2 (5 bases). Germline loops: CDR1 SGHRS, CDR2 YFSETQ. V lost 4 bases to trimming and J lost 2 bases, with 16 bases between them. The CDR3 runs to 15 residues. CDR3 residues: CASSPGAVGTYEQYF. The CDR3 DNA sequence: TGCGCCAGCAGCCCAGGTGCGGTCGGGACCTACGAGCAGTACTTC. Together with reference TRBV5-1 and TRBJ2-7, the CDR3 gives the full variable domain: KAGVTQTPRYLIKTRGQQVTLSCSPISGHRSVSWYQQTPGQGLQFLFEYFSETQRNKGNFPGRFSGRQFSNSRSEMNVSTLELGDSALYLCASSPGAVGTYEQYFGPGTRLTVT.

A word on this clonotype: This may stem from a read error, because a much larger clone lies one nucleotide away. Because the CDR3 is missing its conserved closing phenylalanine or tryptophan, this is likely a read error. The chain uses TRBV29-1 and TRBJ2-4; tentative D call: TRBD2 (7 bases). The better agreement between TRBJ2-5 and the DNA end casts doubt on the J call. Germline V gene lookup returns CDR1 SQVTM and CDR2 ANQGSEA. CDR3 length: 15 residues. The chain's CDR3 is CSVEPSQAGAGTQYL. The CDR3, as DNA: TGCAGCGTTGAACCCTCACAGGCGGGGGCTGGGACCCAGTACTTA.

The CDR3 loop reads CASSFDQSGSYEQYF. Written as DNA, the CDR3 is TGCGCCAGCAGCTTCGATCAGTCGGGTTCCTACGAGCAGTACTTC. This chain links TRBV5-1 with TRBJ2-4; D call uncertain. Judging by the DNA end, TRBJ2-7 fits better; the J call may be wrong. Germline V gene data show CDR1 as SGHRS and CDR2 as YFSETQ. This CDR3 is built from 15 residues.

The chain joins TRBV7-2 to TRBJ2-5; TRBD2 agrees at 14 bases. The CDR3 loop spans 15 amino acids. V shed 5 bases, J shed 6 bases, and the junction held 5 bases outside the gene matches. Germline lookup yields CDR1 SGHTA and CDR2 FQGNSA. The CDR3 coding sequence is TGTGCCAGCAGCGGGAGACTAGCGGGGGGGCAGACCCAGTACTTC. Translated, it gives CASSGRLAGGQTQYF.

This clonotype was counted a few times. The gene calls are TRBV5-6 and TRBJ2-7; 8 bases match TRBD2. The CDR3 is 16 residues long. Looked up from germline, CDR1 is SGHDT and CDR2 is YYEEEE. Unmatched junction bases numbered 5, after V lost 0 bases and J lost 0 bases. CDR3 in DNA: TGTGCCAGCAGCTTGGAACGCGGGGGGCTCTCCTACGAGCAGTACTTC. Protein: CASSLERGGLSYEQYF.

There are a few counts of this clonotype. The CDR3: CASSYPGSGQETQYF. The CDR3 DNA is TGTGCCAGCAGTTACCCCGGTAGCGGGCAAGAGACCCAGTACTTC. V is TRBV6-5 and J is TRBJ2-5; 7 bases are a match to TRBD2. The CDR3 is 15 amino acids. Germline loops: CDR1 MNHEY, CDR2 SVGAGI. V lost 2 bases to trimming and J lost 2 bases; unmatched junction nucleotides: 5.

This clonotype was observed a single time. The chain uses TRBV4-2 and TRBJ1-1; D is possibly TRBD1 (6 bases). With 1 base removed from V and 4 bases from J, the gap between germline ends came to 16 bases. The CDR3 totals 16 residues. CDR1 is LGHNA and CDR2 is YNFKEQ in the germline V gene. The CDR3 region has the DNA TGTGCCAGCAGCCAAGTACTGAGTCAGGGGACCACTGAAGCTTTCTTT. Translating it yields CASSQVLSQGTTEAFF.

This rearrangement joins TRBV12-3 or TRBV12-4 to TRBJ2-6; D unclear. With 5 bases removed from V and 0 bases from J, the gap between germline ends came to 14 bases. The CDR3 sequence is 17 residues long. This chain's CDR3 is CASSELFGSSGANVLTF. The CDR3 nucleotides are TGTGCCAGCAGTGAGTTATTTGGCAGCTCTGGGGCCAACGTCCTGACTTTC.

The chain couples TRBV7-9 to TRBJ1-2, with a possible D match to TRBD1 (5 bases). Looked up from germline, CDR1 is SEHNR and CDR2 is FQNEAQ (reference sequence). V was pared by 5 bases and J by 6 bases, with 16 bases between. This CDR3 is 14 amino acids long. CDR3 residues: CASSPQVGAHGYTF. The CDR3 coding sequence is TGTGCCAGCAGCCCCCAAGTCGGGGCCCATGGCTACACCTTC.